A single sample gave rise to the 16 T cell receptor beta chains below, sequenced in a study of Ad26.COV2.S vaccination and SARS-CoV-2 variants. The table came from immunoSEQ multiplex PCR; TCRdb's copy has only in-frame clones and leaves some out. The sample has some 320,000 clones; around four fifths are singletons. The treatment here: approximately 18 received Ad26.COV2.S at low or high dose, single or two shots; a few received placebo; per-sample allocation not given. Sampling happened 63 days after the first vaccine or placebo injection. The sample was peripheral blood, taken in a trial of Ad26.COV2.S vaccine versus placebo. These receptors were obtained from a person aged 18 to 59 who received the Ad26.COV2.S COVID-19 vaccine or a placebo.

This clone has a single count. The V call is TRBV6-5, the J call TRBJ2-1, with TRBD2 matching 10 bases. Germline values: CDR1 MNHEY, CDR2 SVGAGI. The CDR3 is 14 residues long. The V gene end was trimmed by 2 bases and the J gene end by 9 bases; junction bases not matched to a gene: 4. The CDR3 sequence: CASSYLAGASEQFF. The CDR3 DNA reads as TGTGCCAGCAGTTACCTAGCGGGGGCGAGTGAGCAGTTCTTC.

The chain uses TRBV28 and TRBJ1-5; weak D call: TRBD1 (5 bases). Trimming stripped 7 bases from V and 11 bases from J, with 21 bases between. CDR1 and CDR2 (germline): MDHEN, SYDVKM. The CDR3 covers 14 residues. In DNA form, the CDR3 reads TGTGCCAGCAATCCGGGACGGGAGGTGGGGGCCCAGCATTTT. The encoded protein is CASNPGREVGAQHF.

V usage is TRBV4-2 and J usage is TRBJ1-3; D ambiguous. Trimming shortened V by 1 base and J by 0 bases, and 10 bases separated the two germline ends. The CDR3 consists of 16 residues. Per germline, CDR1 LGHNA and CDR2 YNFKEQ. The chain's CDR3 is CASSQGSVPSGNTIYF. Here the CDR3 DNA reads TGTGCCAGCAGCCAAGGCTCAGTGCCCTCTGGAAACACCATATATTTT.

The gene calls are TRBV30 and TRBJ2-7, with 9 bases matching TRBD2. The CDR3 sequence is 14 residues long. The J segment lost 4 bases and the V segment lost 1 base, leaving 5 bases of the junction unmatched. Germline V gene sequence: CDR1 GTSNPN, CDR2 SVGIG (reference sequence). The CDR3 region is CAWSGVAGVYEQYF. DNA of the CDR3: TGTGCCTGGAGTGGGGTAGCGGGGGTGTACGAGCAGTACTTC.

The chain couples TRBV28 to TRBJ1-6, with D maybe TRBD1 (5 bases). Trimming cost V 0 bases and J 8 bases, with 8 bases left between them. Per germline, CDR1 MDHEN and CDR2 SYDVKM. There are 14 residues in the CDR3. The CDR3 is CASSLWDTDSPLHF. The DNA for the CDR3 is TGTGCCAGCAGTTTATGGGACACAGATTCACCCCTCCACTTT.

The chain uses TRBV7-3 and TRBJ2-7; D may be TRBD1 (6 bases). Trimming shortened V by 5 bases and J by 6 bases, and 14 bases separated the two germline ends. This CDR3 is built from 13 residues. The germline gives CDR1 SGHTA, CDR2 FQGTGA. This CDR3 reads CASSAQGPAEQYF. CDR3 bases: TGTGCCAGCAGCGCGCAGGGGCCGGCCGAGCAGTACTTC.

The gene calls are TRBV11-3 and TRBJ2-1; D might be TRBD2 (5 bases). The CDR3 length is 13 residues. V shed 5 bases and J shed 5 bases, with 10 bases lying between them. Germline assignment: CDR1 SGHNT and CDR2 YENEEA. DNA for the CDR3: TGTGCCAGCAGCGCCCGGGGTCACAATGAGCAGTTCTTC. Residues: CASSARGHNEQFF. Based on the CDR3 plus reference TRBV11-3 and TRBJ2-1, the full variable domain is EAGVVQSPRYKIIEKKQPVAFWCNPISGHNTLYWYLQNLGQGPELLIRYENEEAVDDSQLPKDRFSAERLKGVDSTLKIQPAELGDSAVYLCASSARGHNEQFFGPGTRLTVL.

This clone was observed a few times. The chain couples TRBV27 to TRBJ2-7; D remains ambiguous. Germline V gene sequence: CDR1 MNHEY, CDR2 SMNVEV (reference sequence). V lost 5 bases and J lost 1, with 12 bases in between. The CDR3 has 14 amino acids. The CDR3 bases are TGTGCCAGCAGTGTCACGCTAGGGTCCTACGAGCAGTACTTC. As protein: CASSVTLGSYEQYF.

This clone was seen more than once but under ten times. The chain couples TRBV24-1 to TRBJ2-1, with 10 bases aligning to TRBD1. Germline V lookup: CDR1 KGHDR, CDR2 SFDVKD. Unmatched junction bases numbered 10, after V lost 3 bases and J lost 9 bases. The CDR3 consists of 16 residues. The CDR3: CATSDPHGQGVGEQFF. For the CDR3, the DNA is TGTGCCACCAGTGATCCGCACGGACAGGGGGTAGGTGAGCAGTTCTTC.

This clone has just one count. This chain connects TRBV19 to TRBJ1-1; D is possibly TRBD1 (6 bases). The germline V and J ends were trimmed by 4 bases and 4 bases, with 13 bases remaining between them. The CDR3 has 14 residues. Germline CDR1 reads LNHDA; CDR2 reads SQIVND (reference sequence). CDR3 sequence reads: CASSSPDSSTEAFF. In DNA form, the CDR3 reads TGTGCCAGTAGTAGCCCGGACAGCAGCACTGAAGCTTTCTTT.

The rearrangement links TRBV27 to TRBJ2-7, with D possibly called TRBD1 or TRBD2 (5 bases each). The CDR3 sequence is 14 residues long. V was pared by 2 bases and J by 8 bases, with 16 bases between. From germline, CDR1 is MNHEY and CDR2 SMNVEV (reference sequence). CDR3 in amino acids: CASSLTGHQAKQYF. The DNA for the CDR3 is TGTGCCAGCAGTTTAACGGGGCACCAGGCTAAGCAGTACTTC.

This clone was recorded a few times. V gene TRBV5-1 combines with J gene TRBJ2-7; perhaps TRBD1 as D (5 bases). CDR1 is SGHRS, CDR2 YFSETQ, per germline. V shed 1 base and J shed 4 bases, with 15 bases lying between them. CDR3 length: 15 residues. CDR3 protein: CASSLSAGNKYEQYF. For the CDR3, the DNA is TGCGCCAGCAGCTTGTCGGCAGGGAATAAGTACGAGCAGTACTTC.

The chain links TRBV28 to TRBJ2-7; D ambiguous. V shed 6 bases and J shed 3 bases, with 21 bases lying between them. In germline, CDR1 is MDHEN, CDR2 SYDVKM. The CDR3 has 16 residues. The CDR3 is CASSSPGNTLRYEQYF. CDR3 DNA: TGTGCCAGCAGCTCCCCAGGAAATACCCTCCGCTACGAGCAGTACTTC.

The CDR3 reads CASSLMGQGLEQYF. The CDR3 DNA reads TGTGCCAGCAGCTTAATGGGACAGGGTCTCGAGCAGTACTTC. The chain has TRBV7-9 and TRBJ2-7, with 9 bases matching TRBD1. Germline V gene lookup returns CDR1 SEHNR and CDR2 FQNEAQ (reference sequence). This CDR3 is 14 amino acids long. After removal of 2 bases from V and 6 bases from J, the junction contained 5 bases not matched to a gene.

This clone was seen more than once but under ten times. The genes are TRBV5-1 and TRBJ1-5; D unresolved. Germline loops: CDR1 SGHRS, CDR2 YFSETQ. V lost 5 bases to trimming and J lost 0 bases, with 12 bases between them. The CDR3 extends over 15 amino acids. As DNA, the CDR3 is TGCGCCAGCAGTCCGACGGCTAATAGCAATCAGCCCCAGCATTTT. Protein product: CASSPTANSNQPQHF. Based on the CDR3 plus reference TRBV5-1 and TRBJ1-5, the full variable domain is KAGVTQTPRYLIKTRGQQVTLSCSPISGHRSVSWYQQTPGQGLQFLFEYFSETQRNKGNFPGRFSGRQFSNSRSEMNVSTLELGDSALYLCASSPTANSNQPQHFGDGTRLSIL.

The chain links TRBV7-3 to TRBJ2-2; tentative D call: TRBD2 (6 bases). In germline, CDR1 is SGHTA, CDR2 FQGTGA. The CDR3 loop spans 16 amino acids. The V gene lost 0 bases and the J gene lost 6 bases, with 14 bases spanning the gap. The CDR3 nucleotides are TGTGCCAGCAGCTTAACGAACCCCTCTAGCGCCGGGGAGCTGTTTTTT. Encoded protein: CASSLTNPSSAGELFF.